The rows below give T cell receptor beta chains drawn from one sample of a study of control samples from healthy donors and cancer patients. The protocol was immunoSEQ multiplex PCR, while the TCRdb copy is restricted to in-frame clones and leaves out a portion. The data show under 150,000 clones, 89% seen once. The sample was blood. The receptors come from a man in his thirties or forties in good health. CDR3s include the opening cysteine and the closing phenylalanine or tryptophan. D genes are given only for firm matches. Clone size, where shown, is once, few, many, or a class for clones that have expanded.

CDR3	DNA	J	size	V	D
CASSLFGSGETQYF	TGCGCCAGCAGCTTGTTCGGGAGCGGGGAGACCCAGTACTTC	TRBJ2-5	.	TRBV5-1	.
CAWTGGGYGYTF	TGTGCCTGGACAGGGGGTGGCTATGGCTACACCTTC	TRBJ1-2	.	TRBV30	TRBD1
CASSVSGQPQHF	TGTGCCAGCAGCGTGAGCGGTCAGCCCCAGCATTTT	TRBJ1-5	.	TRBV28	.
CASSFQDRIHEQYF	TGTGCCAGCAGCTTCCAGGACAGGATACACGAGCAGTACTTC	TRBJ2-7	.	TRBV7-2	TRBD1
CASTSSGGGNTIYF	TGTGCCAGTACCTCGTCAGGGGGCGGAAACACCATATATTTT	TRBJ1-3	.	TRBV19	TRBD1
CASSSWGTSQGLPGELFF	TGTGCCAGCAGCTCGTGGGGGACTAGCCAGGGACTACCGGGGGAGCTGTTTTTT	TRBJ2-2	.	TRBV5-6	TRBD2
CASSRLPPGQVYYYGYTF	TGTGCCAGCAGCCGCCTACCCCCGGGACAGGTCTATTACTATGGCTACACCTTC	TRBJ1-2	.	TRBV7-9	TRBD1
CASSPGTDEQYF	TGCGCCAGCAGCCCAGGGACCGACGAGCAGTACTTC	TRBJ2-7	.	TRBV5-1	.
CASSRQGSNYEQYF	TGTGCCAGCAGCCGACAGGGATCCAACTACGAGCAGTACTTC	TRBJ2-7	.	TRBV7-9	TRBD1
CASSLDSGGWEQYF	TGTGCCAGCAGCTTAGATTCGGGGGGCTGGGAGCAGTACTTC	TRBJ2-7	.	TRBV11-2	.
CASSLAARSSYEQYF	TGTGCCAGCAGCTTGGCCGCCAGGAGCTCCTACGAGCAGTACTTC	TRBJ2-7	.	TRBV5-4	.
CASSYGASQPQHF	TGTGCCAGCAGTTACGGTGCGTCGCAGCCCCAGCATTTT	TRBJ1-5	.	TRBV6-5	.
CASSSHPGVDYGYTF	TGTGCCAGCAGCTCCCACCCGGGGGTCGACTATGGCTACACCTTC	TRBJ1-2	.	TRBV5-5	.
CASSQVSGDTEAFF	TGTGCCAGCTCACAGGTTTCAGGGGACACTGAAGCTTTCTTT	TRBJ1-1	.	TRBV18	.
CASSYTSGGALDEQFF	TGTGCCAGCAGTTACACTAGCGGGGGGGCCTTAGATGAGCAGTTCTTC	TRBJ2-1	.	TRBV6-5	TRBD2
CATSDRGGTDTQYF	TGTGCCACCAGCGACAGGGGGGGCACAGATACGCAGTATTTT	TRBJ2-3	.	TRBV24-1	TRBD1
CASSVLGRDTIYF	TGTGCCAGCAGCGTGTTGGGGAGAGACACCATATATTTT	TRBJ1-3	once	TRBV9	.